This T cell receptor (beta chain) was sequenced in a study of blood T cell repertoires in COVID-19. To note about this clone: The sample has other DNA sequences that encode this CDR3 too.

Generated by immunoSEQ multiplex PCR, the TCRdb table keeps only in-frame clones and is missing some. The repertoire consists of 98,000 or so clones, with about 80% occurring once and the leading ten covering roughly 4%. Germline V CDR1 and CDR2: WSHSY, SAAADI. Trimming took off 2 bases at V and 4 bases at J, with 6 bases between the two ends. The CDR3 spans 13 residues. This chain joins TRBV10-2 and TRBJ1-5; no definite D call. The sequenced material came from peripheral blood. The receptor was isolated from a woman between 65 and 79 years old with acute or convalescent COVID-19. The CDR3 region has the DNA TGCGCCAGCAGTGAGACGGGGAATCAGCCCCAGCATTTT. Residues: CASSETGNQPQHF.